The 2 T cell receptor beta chains below come from one sample, sequenced in a study of blood T cell repertoires in COVID-19. Some clones are missing from TCRdb's copy, which holds only in-frame ones; the method was immunoSEQ multiplex PCR. Of about 100,000 clones in the sample, approximately 90% were seen once. The sequenced sample was peripheral blood. The receptor source for this set is a man between 45 and 60 years old with active COVID-19.

The chain is built from TRBV7-8 and TRBJ1-4; tentatively, D is TRBD1 (5 bases). CDR1 is SGHVS, CDR2 FQNEAQ, per germline. This CDR3 is built from 14 residues. Trimming removed 6 bases at V and 5 bases at J, with 13 bases between. The CDR3 nucleotides are TGTGCCAGCAGGTTAACATCAGGGAATGAAAAACTGTTTTTT. Residues: CASRLTSGNEKLFF.

The chain combines TRBV19 with TRBJ1-1; 10 positions agree with TRBD1. This CDR3 has 13 residues. V lost 10 bases and J lost 6; bases outside the gene matches: 8. Germline values: CDR1 LNHDA, CDR2 SQIVND (reference sequence). The CDR3 DNA sequence: TGTGCCACCAGACAGGGGGCAGGGGCTGAAGCTTTCTTT. Residues: CATRQGAGAEAFF.